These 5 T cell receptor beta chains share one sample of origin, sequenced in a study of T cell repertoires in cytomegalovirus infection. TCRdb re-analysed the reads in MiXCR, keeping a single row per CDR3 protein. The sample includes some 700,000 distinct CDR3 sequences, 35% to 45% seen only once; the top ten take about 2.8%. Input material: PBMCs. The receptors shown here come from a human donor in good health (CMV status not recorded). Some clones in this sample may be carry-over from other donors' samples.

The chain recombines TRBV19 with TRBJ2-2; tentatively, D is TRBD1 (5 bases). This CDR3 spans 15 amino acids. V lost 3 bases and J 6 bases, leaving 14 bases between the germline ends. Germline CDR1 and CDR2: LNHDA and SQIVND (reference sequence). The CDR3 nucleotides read TGTGCCAGTAGTATCCGGAATTCAGGGTCCGGGGAGCTGTTTTTT. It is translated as CASSIRNSGSGELFF.

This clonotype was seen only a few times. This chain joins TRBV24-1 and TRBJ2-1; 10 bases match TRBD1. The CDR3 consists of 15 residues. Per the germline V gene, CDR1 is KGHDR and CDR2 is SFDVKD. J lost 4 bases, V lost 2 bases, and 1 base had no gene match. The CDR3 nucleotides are TGTGCCACCAGTGATTGGGACAGGGGATACAATGAGCAGTTCTTC. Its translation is CATSDWDRGYNEQFF.

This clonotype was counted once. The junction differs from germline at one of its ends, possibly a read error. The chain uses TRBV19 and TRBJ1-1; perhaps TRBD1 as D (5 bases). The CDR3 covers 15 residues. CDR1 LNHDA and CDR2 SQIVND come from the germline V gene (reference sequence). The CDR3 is CASSTFRVRNTQAFF. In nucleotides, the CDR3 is TGTGCCAGTAGTACCTTCAGGGTAAGGAACACTCAAGCTTTCTTT.

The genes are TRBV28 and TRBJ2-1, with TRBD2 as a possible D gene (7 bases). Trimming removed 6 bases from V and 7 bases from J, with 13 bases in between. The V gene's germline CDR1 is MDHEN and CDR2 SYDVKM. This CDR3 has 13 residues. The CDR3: CASSGGRRNEQFF. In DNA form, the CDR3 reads TGTGCCAGCAGCGGGGGGCGTAGGAATGAGCAGTTCTTC.

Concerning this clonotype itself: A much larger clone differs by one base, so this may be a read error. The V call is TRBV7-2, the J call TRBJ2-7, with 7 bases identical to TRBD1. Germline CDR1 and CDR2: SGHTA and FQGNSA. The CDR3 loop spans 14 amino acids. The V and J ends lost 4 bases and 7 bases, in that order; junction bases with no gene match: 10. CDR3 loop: CASSWVARGQEQYF. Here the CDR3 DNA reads TGTGCCAGCAGCTGGGTAGCGAGGGGGCAAGAGCAGTACTTC.